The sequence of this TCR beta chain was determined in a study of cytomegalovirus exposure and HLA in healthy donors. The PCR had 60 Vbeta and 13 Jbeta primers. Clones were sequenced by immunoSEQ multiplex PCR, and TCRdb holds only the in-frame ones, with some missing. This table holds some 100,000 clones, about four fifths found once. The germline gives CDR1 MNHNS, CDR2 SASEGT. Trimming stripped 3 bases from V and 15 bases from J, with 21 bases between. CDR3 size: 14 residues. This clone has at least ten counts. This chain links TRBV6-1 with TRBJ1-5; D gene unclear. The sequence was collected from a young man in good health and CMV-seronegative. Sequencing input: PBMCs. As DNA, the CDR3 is TGTGCCAGCAGTGATGTGTCGGAGACCGGCGTGGGGCATTTT. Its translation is CASSDVSETGVGHF.